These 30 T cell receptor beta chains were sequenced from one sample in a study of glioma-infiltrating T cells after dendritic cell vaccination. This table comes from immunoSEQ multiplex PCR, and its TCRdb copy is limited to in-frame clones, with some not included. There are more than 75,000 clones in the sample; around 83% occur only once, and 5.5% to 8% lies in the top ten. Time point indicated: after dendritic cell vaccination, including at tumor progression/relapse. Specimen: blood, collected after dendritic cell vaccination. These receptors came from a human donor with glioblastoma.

In nucleotides, the CDR3 is TGTGCCAGCAGCTTAGAACTGTTTAGCACAGATACGCAGTATTTT. It codes for CASSLELFSTDTQYF. This sequence joins TRBV7-6 and TRBJ2-3; no definite D call. The CDR3 sequence is 15 residues long. V was clipped by 1 base and J by 0 bases, with 8 bases between them. Germline V gene lookup returns CDR1 SGHVS and CDR2 FNYEAQ. Together with reference TRBV7-6 and TRBJ2-3, the CDR3 gives the full variable domain: GAGVSQSPRYKVTKRGQDVALRCDPISGHVSLYWYRQALGQGPEFLTYFNYEAQQDKSGLPNDRFSAERPEGSISTLTIQRTEQRDSAMYRCASSLELFSTDTQYFGPGTRLTVL.

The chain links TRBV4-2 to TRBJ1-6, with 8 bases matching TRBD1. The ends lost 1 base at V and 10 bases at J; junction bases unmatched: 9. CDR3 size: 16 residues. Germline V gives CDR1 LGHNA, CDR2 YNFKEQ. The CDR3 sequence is CASSQVSTGVGSPLHF. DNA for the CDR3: TGTGCCAGCAGCCAAGTGTCGACAGGGGTAGGGTCACCCCTCCACTTT.

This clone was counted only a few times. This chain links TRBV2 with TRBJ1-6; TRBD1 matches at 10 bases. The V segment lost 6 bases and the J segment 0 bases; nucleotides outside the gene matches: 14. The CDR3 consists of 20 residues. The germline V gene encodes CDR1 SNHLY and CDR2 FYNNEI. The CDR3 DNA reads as TGTGCCAGCAGACCATTCCCGGGACAGGGGATAAGCTCCTATAATTCACCCCTCCACTTT. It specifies CASRPFPGQGISSYNSPLHF.

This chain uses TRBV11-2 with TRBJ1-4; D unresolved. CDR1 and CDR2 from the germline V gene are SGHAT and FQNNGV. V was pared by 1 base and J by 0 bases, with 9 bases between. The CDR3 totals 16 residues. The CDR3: CASSLVYPATNEKLFF. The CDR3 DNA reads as TGTGCCAGCAGCTTAGTATATCCTGCAACTAATGAAAAACTGTTTTTT.

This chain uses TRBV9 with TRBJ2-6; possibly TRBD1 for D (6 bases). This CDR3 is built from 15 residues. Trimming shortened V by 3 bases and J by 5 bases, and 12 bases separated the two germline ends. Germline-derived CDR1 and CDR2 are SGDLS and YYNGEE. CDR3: CASSGTALRANVLTF. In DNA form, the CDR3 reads TGTGCCAGCAGCGGGACAGCCCTCAGGGCCAACGTCCTGACTTTC.

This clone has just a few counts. CDR3 sequence: CASSLRQGNSPLHF. The CDR3 DNA reads as TGTGCCAGCAGTTTACGACAGGGGAATTCACCCCTCCACTTT. This chain uses TRBV6-5 with TRBJ1-6, with 8 bases lining up with TRBD1. V trimming: 4 bases; J trimming: 7 bases; junction bases outside the gene matches: 3. Germline loops: CDR1 MNHEY, CDR2 SVGAGI. This CDR3 region has 14 residues.

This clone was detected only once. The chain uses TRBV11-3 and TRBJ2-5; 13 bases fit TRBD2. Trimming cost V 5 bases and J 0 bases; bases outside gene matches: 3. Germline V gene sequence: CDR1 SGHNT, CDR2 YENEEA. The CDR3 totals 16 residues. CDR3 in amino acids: CASSPGLAGYQETQYF. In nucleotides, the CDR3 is TGTGCCAGCAGCCCGGGACTAGCGGGGTACCAAGAGACCCAGTACTTC.

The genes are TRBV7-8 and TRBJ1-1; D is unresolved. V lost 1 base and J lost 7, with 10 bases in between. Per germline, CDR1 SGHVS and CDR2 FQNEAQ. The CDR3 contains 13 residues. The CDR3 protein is CASSLGGQLEAFF. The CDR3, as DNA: TGTGCCAGCAGCTTAGGTGGGCAGCTTGAAGCTTTCTTT.

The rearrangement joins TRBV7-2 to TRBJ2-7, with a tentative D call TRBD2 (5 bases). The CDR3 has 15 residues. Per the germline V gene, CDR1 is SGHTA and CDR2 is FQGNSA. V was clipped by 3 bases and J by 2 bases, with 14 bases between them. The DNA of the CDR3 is TGTGCCAGCAGCTTGGAGGTAGGAGGAACCTACGAGCAGTACTTC. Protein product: CASSLEVGGTYEQYF.

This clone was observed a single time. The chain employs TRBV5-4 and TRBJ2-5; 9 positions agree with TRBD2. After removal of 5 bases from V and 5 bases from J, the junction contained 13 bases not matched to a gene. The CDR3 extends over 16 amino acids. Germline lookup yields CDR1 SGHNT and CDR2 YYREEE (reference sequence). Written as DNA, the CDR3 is TGTGCCAGCAGGACCTCCCTGGCGGGGGGGCACGAGACCCAGTACTTC. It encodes CASRTSLAGGHETQYF. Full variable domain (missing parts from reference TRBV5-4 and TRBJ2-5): ETGVTQSPTHLIKTRGQQVTLRCSSQSGHNTVSWYQQALGQGPQFIFQYYREEENGRGNFPPRFSGLQFPNYSSELNVNALELDDSALYLCASRTSLAGGHETQYFGPGTRLLVL.

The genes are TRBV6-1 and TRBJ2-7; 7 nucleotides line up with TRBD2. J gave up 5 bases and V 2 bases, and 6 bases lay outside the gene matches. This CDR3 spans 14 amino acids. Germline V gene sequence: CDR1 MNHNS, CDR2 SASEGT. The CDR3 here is CASSESGRGNEQYF. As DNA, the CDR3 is TGTGCCAGCAGTGAATCAGGGCGGGGGAACGAGCAGTACTTC.

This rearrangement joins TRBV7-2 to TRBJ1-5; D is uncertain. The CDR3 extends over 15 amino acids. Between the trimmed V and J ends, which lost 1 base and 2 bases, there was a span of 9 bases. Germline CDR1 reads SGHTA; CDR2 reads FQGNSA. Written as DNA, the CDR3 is TGTGCCAGCAGCTTAGATATCAGTGGCAATCAGCCCCAGCATTTT. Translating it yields CASSLDISGNQPQHF. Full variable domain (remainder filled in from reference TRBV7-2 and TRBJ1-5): GAGVSQSPSNKVTEKGKDVELRCDPISGHTALYWYRQSLGQGLEFLIYFQGNSAPDKSGLPSDRFSAERTGGSVSTLTIQRTQQEDSAVYLCASSLDISGNQPQHFGDGTRLSIL.

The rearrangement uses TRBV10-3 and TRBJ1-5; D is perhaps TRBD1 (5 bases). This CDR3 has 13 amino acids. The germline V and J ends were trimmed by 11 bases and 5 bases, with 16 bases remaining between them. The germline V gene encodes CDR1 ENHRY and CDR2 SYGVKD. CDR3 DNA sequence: TGTGCCTCAGGGCCGGAGTATGATCAGCCCCAGCATTTT. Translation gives CASGPEYDQPQHF.

Here the CDR3 reads CAISESNGDGYTF. CDR3 nucleotide sequence: TGTGCCATCAGTGAGTCGAACGGAGATGGCTACACCTTC. The gene calls are TRBV10-3 and TRBJ1-2; D is unclear. Trimming pared 0 bases from V and 6 bases from J, leaving 8 bases between. The CDR3 has 13 residues. Germline CDR1 ENHRY, CDR2 SYGVKD.

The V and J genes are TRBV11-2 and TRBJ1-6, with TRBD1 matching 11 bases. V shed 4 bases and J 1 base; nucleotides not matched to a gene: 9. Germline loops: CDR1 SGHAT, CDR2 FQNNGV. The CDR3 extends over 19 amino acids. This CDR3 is CASSYRTGGSASYNSPLHF. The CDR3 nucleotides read TGTGCCAGCAGCTACAGGACAGGGGGCTCGGCGTCCTATAATTCACCCCTCCACTTT.

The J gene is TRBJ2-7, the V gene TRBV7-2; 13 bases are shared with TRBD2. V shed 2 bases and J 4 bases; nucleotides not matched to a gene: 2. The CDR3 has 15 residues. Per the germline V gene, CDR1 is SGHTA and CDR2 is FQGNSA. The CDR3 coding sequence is TGTGCCAGCAGCTTAACTAGCGGGGGGGCTTACGAGCAGTACTTC. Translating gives CASSLTSGGAYEQYF.

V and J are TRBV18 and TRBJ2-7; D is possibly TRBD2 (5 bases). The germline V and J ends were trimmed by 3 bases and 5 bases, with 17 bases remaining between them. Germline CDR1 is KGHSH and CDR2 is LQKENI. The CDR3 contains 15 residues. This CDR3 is CASSPPRDFRNEQYF. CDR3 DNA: TGTGCCAGCTCACCTCCGAGGGATTTTAGGAACGAGCAGTACTTC.

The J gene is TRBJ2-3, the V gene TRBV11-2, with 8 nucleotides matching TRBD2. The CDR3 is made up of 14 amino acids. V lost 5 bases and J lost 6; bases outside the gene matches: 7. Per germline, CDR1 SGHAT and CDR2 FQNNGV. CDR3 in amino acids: CASSPRGGRDTQYF. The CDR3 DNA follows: TGTGCCAGCAGCCCCCGGGGGGGAAGGGATACGCAGTATTTT.

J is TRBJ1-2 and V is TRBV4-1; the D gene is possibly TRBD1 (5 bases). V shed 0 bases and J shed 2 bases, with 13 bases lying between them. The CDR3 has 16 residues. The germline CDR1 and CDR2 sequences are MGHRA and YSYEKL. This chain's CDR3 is CASSQEGAPINYGYTF. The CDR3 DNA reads TGCGCCAGCAGCCAAGAAGGGGCCCCGATCAACTATGGCTACACCTTC.

Here the CDR3 DNA reads TGCGCCAGCAGCTTGGGGACTAGTTCTTCTCCTGGGGCCAACGTCCTGACTTTC. It yields the protein CASSLGTSSSPGANVLTF. The genes are TRBV5-1 and TRBJ2-6; 7 nucleotides agree with TRBD2. CDR3 length: 18 residues. The V gene end was trimmed by 0 bases and the J gene end by 2 bases; junction bases not matched to a gene: 8. Germline V lookup: CDR1 SGHRS, CDR2 YFSETQ. Drawing the rest from reference TRBV5-1 and TRBJ2-6, the complete variable domain is KAGVTQTPRYLIKTRGQQVTLSCSPISGHRSVSWYQQTPGQGLQFLFEYFSETQRNKGNFPGRFSGRQFSNSRSEMNVSTLELGDSALYLCASSLGTSSSPGANVLTFGAGSRLTVL.

In DNA, the CDR3 is TGTGCCAGTAGTATAGGCCGCAGGTACGAGCAGTACTTC. Amino acid sequence: CASSIGRRYEQYF. V is TRBV19 and J is TRBJ2-7; no reliable D call. The germline V and J ends were trimmed by 1 base and 4 bases, with 8 bases remaining between them. The CDR3 totals 13 residues. Germline-derived CDR1 and CDR2 are LNHDA and SQIVND (reference sequence). The full variable domain, with the rest looked up from reference TRBV19 and TRBJ2-7, is DGGITQSPKYLFRKEGQNVTLSCEQNLNHDAMYWYRQDPGQGLRLIYYSQIVNDFQKGDIAEGYSVSREKKESFPLTVTSAQKNPTAFYLCASSIGRRYEQYFGPGTRLTVT.

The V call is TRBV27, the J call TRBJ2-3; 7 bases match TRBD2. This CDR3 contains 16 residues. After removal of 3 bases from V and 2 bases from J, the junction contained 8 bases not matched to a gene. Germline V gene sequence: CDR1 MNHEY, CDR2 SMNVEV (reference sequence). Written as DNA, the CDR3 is TGTGCCAGCAGTTTTAGGGACGGGGGGTTCACAGATACGCAGTATTTT. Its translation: CASSFRDGGFTDTQYF.

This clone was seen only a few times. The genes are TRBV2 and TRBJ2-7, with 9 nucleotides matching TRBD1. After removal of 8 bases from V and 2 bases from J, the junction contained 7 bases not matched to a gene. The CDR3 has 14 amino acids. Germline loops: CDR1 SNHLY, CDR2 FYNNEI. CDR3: CASARGQGAYEQYF. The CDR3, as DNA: TGTGCCAGCGCCCGGGGACAGGGAGCCTACGAGCAGTACTTC.

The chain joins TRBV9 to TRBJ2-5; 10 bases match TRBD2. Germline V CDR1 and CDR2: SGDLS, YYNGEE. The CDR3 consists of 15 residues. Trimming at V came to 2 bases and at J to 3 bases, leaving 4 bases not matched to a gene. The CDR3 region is CASSVSAGGEETQYF. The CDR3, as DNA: TGTGCCAGCAGCGTCTCAGCGGGGGGGGAAGAGACCCAGTACTTC.

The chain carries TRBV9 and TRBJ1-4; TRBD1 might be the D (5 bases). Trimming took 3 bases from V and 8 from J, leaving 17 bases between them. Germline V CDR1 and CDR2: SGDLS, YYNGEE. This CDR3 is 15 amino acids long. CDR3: CASSATTDRWEKLFF. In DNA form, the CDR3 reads TGTGCCAGCAGCGCTACGACAGACCGGTGGGAAAAACTGTTTTTT.

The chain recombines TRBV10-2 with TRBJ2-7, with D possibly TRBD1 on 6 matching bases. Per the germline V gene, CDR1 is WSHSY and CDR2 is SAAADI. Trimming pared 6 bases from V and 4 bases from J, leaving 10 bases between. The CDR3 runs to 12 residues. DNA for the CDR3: TGCGCCAGCAGGGACAGCTCTTACGAGCAGTACTTC. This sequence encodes CASRDSSYEQYF.

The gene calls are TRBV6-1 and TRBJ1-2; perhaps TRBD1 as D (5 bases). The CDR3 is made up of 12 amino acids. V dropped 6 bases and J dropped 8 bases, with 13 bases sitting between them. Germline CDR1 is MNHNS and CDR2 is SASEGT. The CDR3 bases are TGTGCCAGCAGAGGAGGGGCGGGAGGCTACACCTTC. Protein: CASRGGAGGYTF.

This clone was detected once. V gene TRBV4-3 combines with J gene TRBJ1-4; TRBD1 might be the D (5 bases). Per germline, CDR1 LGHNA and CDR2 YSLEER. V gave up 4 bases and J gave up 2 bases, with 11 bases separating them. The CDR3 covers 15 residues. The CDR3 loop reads CASSLSTDTNEKLFF. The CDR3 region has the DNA TGCGCCAGCAGCCTTTCGACAGACACTAATGAAAAACTGTTTTTT.

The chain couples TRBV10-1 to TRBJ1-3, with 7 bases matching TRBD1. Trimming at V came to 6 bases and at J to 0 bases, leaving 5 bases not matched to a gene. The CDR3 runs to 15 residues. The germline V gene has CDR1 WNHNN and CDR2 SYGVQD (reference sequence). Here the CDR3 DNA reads TGCGCCAGCAGCGGCAGGGGGAACTCTGGAAACACCATATATTTT. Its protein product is CASSGRGNSGNTIYF.

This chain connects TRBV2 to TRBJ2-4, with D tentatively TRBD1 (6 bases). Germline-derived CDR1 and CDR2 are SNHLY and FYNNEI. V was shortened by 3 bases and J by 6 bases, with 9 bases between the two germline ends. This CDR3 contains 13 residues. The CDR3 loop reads CASSDQGSNIQYF. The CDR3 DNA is TGTGCCAGCAGTGACCAGGGGTCAAACATTCAGTACTTC.